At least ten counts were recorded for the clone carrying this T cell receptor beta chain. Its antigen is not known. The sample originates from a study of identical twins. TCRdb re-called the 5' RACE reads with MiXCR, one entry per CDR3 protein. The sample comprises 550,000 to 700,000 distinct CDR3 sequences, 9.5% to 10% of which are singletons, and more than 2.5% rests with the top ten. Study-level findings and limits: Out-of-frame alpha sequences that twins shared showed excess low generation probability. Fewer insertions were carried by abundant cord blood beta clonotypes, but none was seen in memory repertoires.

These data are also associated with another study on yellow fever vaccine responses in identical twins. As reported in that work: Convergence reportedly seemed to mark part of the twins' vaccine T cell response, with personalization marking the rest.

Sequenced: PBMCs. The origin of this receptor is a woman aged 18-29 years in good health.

The CDR3 spells CASSPRGQDTEAFF. For the CDR3, the DNA is TGTGCCAGCAGCCCCCGTGGACAAGACACTGAAGCTTTCTTT. The V gene is TRBV7-9, the J gene TRBJ1-1; TRBD1 is a possible D gene (5 bases). Germline CDR1 and CDR2: SEHNR and FQNEAQ (reference sequence). Trimming left V 5 bases short and J 3 bases short, with 13 bases between. There are 14 residues in the CDR3. The full variable domain, its missing parts supplied by reference TRBV7-9 and TRBJ1-1, is DTGVSQNPRHKITKRGQNVTFRCDPISEHNRLYWYRQTLGQGPEFLTYFQNEAQLEKSRLLSDRFSAERPKGSFSTLEIQRTEQGDSAMYLCASSPRGQDTEAFFGQGTRLTVV.